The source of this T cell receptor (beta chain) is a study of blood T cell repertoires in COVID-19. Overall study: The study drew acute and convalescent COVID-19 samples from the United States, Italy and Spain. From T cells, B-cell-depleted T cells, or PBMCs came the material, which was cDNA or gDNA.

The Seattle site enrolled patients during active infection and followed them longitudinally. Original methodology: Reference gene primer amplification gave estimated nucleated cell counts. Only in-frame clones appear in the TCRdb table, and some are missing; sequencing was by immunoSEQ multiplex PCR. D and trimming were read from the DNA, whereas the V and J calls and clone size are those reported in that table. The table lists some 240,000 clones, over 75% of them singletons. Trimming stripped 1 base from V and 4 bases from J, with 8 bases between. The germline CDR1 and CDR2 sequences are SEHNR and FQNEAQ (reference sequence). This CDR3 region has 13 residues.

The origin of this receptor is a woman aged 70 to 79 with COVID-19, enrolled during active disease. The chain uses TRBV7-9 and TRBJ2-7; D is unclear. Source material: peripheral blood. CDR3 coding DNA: TGTGCCAGCAGCTTAGTTGGAGTTTACGAGCAGTACTTC. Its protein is CASSLVGVYEQYF.